This TCR beta chain was sequenced for a study of cytomegalovirus exposure and HLA in healthy donors. Germline V gene data show CDR1 as SGHRS and CDR2 as YFSETQ. The CDR3 spans 17 residues. With 2 bases removed from V and 4 bases from J, the gap between germline ends came to 18 bases. Study results and limitations: According to the study, 180 or so TCR beta chains were cytomegalovirus-associated. According to reports, the classifier identified cytomegalovirus status with high specificity and sensitivity.

13 Jbeta primers and 60 Vbeta primers were used for the PCR. Methods used by the authors: About 11 million of 70 million to 80 million unique TCR beta chains were shared, per a later count. TCRdb's table, derived via immunoSEQ multiplex PCR, lists solely in-frame clones and lacks some. Clonal size and the V and J genes are those of that table, whereas D and trimming came from the DNA. The table includes around 71,000 clones, over 55% detected once. About this clone: Its specificity is unknown.

The sequence was obtained from a man aged 25-40 years in good health and CMV-seropositive. The chain couples TRBV5-1 to TRBJ2-2; a possible D gene is TRBD2 (6 bases). The sample was PBMCs. CDR3 coding DNA: TGCGCCAGCAGCTTAACAGGACGGGGGACCTTCACCGGGGAGCTGTTTTTT. Protein product: CASSLTGRGTFTGELFF.